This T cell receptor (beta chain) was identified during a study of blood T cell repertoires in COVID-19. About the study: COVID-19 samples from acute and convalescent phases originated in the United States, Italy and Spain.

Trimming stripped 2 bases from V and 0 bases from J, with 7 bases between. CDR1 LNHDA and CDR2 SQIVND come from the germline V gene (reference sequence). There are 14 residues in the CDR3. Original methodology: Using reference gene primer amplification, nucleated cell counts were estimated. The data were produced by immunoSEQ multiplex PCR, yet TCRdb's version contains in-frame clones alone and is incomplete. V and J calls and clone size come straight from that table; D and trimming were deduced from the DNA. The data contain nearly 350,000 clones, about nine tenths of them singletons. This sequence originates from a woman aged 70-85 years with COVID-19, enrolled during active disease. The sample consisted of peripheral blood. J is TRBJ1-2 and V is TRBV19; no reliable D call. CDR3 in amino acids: CASSILAANYGYTF. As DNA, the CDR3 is TGTGCCAGTAGTATACTAGCCGCTAACTATGGCTACACCTTC.